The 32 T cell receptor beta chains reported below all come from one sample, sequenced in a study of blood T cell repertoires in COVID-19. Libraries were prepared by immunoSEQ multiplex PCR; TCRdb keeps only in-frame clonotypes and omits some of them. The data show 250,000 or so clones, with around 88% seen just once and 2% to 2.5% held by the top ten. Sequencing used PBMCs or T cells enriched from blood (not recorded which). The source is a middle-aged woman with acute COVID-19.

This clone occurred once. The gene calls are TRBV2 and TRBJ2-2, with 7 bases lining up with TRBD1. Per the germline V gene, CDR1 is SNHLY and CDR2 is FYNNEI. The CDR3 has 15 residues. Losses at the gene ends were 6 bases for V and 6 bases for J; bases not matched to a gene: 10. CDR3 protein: CASRGDRIRAGELFF. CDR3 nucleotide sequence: TGTGCCAGCAGGGGGGACAGAATACGGGCCGGGGAGCTGTTTTTT.

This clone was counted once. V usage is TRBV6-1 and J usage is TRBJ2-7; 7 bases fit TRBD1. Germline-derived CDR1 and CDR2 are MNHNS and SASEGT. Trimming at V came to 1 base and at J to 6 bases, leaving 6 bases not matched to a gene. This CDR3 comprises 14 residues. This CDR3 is CASSEGTGYAEQYF. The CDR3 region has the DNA TGTGCCAGCAGTGAAGGGACAGGCTACGCCGAGCAGTACTTC.

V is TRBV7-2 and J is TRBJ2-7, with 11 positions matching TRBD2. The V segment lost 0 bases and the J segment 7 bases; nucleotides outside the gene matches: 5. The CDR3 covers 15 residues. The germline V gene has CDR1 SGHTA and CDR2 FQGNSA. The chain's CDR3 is CASSLALAGGREQYF. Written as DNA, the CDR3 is TGTGCCAGCAGCTTAGCCTTAGCGGGGGGGCGGGAGCAGTACTTC.

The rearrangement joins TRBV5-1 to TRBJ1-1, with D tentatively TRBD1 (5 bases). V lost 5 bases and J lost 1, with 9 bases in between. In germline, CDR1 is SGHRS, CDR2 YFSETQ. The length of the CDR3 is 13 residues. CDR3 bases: TGCGCCAGCAGATCAACAGGGAACACTGAAGCTTTCTTT. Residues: CASRSTGNTEAFF.

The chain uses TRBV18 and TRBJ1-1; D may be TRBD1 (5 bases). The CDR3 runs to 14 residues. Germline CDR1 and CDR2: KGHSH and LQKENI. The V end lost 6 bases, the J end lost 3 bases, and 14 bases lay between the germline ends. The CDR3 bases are TGTGCCAGCTCTCGCAGGGATCTCGACACTGAAGCTTTCTTT. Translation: CASSRRDLDTEAFF. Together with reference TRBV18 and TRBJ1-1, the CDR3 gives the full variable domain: NAGVMQNPRHLVRRRGQEARLRCSPMKGHSHVYWYRQLPEEGLKFMVYLQKENIIDESGMPKERFSAEFPKEGPSILRIQQVVRGDSAAYFCASSRRDLDTEAFFGQGTRLTVV.

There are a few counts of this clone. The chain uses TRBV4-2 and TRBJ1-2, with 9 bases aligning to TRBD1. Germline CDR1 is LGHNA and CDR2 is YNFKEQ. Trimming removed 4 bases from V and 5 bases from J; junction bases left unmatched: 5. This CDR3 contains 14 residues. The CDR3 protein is CASSPGQGGYGYTF. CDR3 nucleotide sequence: TGTGCCAGCAGCCCGGGACAGGGTGGGTATGGCTACACCTTC.

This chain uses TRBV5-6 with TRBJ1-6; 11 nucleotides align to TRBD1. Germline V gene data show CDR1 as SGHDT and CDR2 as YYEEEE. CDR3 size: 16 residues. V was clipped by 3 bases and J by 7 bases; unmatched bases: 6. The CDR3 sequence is CASSSDRGLGNSPLHF. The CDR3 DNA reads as TGTGCCAGCAGCTCGGACAGGGGGCTGGGGAATTCACCCCTCCACTTT.

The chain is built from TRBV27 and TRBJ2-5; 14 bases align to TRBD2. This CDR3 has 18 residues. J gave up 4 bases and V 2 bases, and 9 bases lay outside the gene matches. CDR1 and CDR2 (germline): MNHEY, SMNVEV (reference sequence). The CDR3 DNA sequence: TGTGCCAGCAGTTTAGGAGGACTAGCGGGGGGCAGGGGAGAGACCCAGTACTTC. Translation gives CASSLGGLAGGRGETQYF.

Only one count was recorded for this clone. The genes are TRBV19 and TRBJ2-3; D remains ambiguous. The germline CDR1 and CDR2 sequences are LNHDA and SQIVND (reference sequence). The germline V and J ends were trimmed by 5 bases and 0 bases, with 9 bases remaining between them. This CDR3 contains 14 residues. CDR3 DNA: TGTGCCAGTAGTGTCGGAGATAGCACAGATACGCAGTATTTT. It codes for CASSVGDSTDTQYF.

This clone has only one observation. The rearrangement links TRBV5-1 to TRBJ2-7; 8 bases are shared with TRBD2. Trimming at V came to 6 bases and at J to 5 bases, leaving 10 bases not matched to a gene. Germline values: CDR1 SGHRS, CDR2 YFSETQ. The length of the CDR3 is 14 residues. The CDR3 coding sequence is TGCGCCAGCACCCCAGGAGCGGGGGTGGACGAGCAGTACTTC. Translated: CASTPGAGVDEQYF.

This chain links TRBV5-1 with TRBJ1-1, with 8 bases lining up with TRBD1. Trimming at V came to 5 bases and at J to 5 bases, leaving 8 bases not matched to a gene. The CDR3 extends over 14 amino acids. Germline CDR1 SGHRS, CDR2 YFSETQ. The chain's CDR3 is CASRAGTGETEAFF. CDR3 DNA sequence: TGCGCCAGCAGAGCAGGGACAGGAGAAACTGAAGCTTTCTTT.

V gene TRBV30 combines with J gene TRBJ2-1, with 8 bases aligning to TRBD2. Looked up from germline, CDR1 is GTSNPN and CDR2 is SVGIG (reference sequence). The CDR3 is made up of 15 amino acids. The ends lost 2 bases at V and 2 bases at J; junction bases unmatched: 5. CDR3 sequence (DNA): TGTGCCTGGAGTCCCGGGGGGGCCACCTACAATGAGCAGTTCTTC. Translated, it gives CAWSPGGATYNEQFF.

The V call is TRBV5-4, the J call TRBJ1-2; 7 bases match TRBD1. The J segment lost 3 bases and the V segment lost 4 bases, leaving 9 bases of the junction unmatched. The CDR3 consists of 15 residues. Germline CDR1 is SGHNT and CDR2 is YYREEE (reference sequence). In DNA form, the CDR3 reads TGTGCCAGCAGCAACCCGACAGGGACCTACTATGGCTACACCTTC. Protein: CASSNPTGTYYGYTF.

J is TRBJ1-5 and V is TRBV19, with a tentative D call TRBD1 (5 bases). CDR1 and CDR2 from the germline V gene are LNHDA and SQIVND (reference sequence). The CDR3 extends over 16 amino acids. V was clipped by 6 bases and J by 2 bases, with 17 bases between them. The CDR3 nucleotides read TGTGCCAGTAGGAGACAGTCCGGAGGGGGCAATCAGCCCCAGCATTTT. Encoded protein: CASRRQSGGGNQPQHF.

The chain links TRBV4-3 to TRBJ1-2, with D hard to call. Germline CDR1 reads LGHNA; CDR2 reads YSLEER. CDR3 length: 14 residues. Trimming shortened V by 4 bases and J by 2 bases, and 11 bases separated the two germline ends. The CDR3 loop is CASSLGLGNYGYTF. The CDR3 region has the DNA TGCGCCAGCAGCCTTGGCCTGGGCAACTATGGCTACACCTTC.

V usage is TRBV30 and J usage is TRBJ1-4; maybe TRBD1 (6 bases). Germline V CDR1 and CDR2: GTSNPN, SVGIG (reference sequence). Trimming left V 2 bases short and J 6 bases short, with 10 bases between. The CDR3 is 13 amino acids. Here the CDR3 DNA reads TGTGCCTGGAGTCAAGGGGGATATGAAAAACTGTTTTTT. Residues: CAWSQGGYEKLFF. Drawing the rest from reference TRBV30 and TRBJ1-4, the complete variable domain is SQTIHQWPATLVQPVGSPLSLECTVEGTSNPNLYWYRQAAGRGLQLLFYSVGIGQISSEVPQNLSASRPQDRQFILSSKKLLLSDSGFYLCAWSQGGYEKLFFGSGTQLSVL.

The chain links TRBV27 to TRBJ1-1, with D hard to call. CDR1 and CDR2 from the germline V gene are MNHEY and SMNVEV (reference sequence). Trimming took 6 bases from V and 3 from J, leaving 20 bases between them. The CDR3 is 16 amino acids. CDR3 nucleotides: TGTGCCAGCAGCCTAGGAGGAGGGCGTCTGGACACTGAAGCTTTCTTT. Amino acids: CASSLGGGRLDTEAFF.

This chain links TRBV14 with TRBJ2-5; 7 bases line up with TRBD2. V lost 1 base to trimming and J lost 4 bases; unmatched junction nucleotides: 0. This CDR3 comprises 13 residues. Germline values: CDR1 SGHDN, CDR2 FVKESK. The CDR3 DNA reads TGTGCCAGCAGCCAAGCGGGGGGAGAGACCCAGTACTTC. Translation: CASSQAGGETQYF.

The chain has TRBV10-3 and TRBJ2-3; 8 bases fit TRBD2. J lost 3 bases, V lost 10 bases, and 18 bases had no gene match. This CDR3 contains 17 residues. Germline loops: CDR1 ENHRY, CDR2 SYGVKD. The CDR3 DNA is TGTGCCACCCGGGGGGGGGCCCCCTTCAGGGGTACAGATACGCAGTATTTT. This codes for CATRGGAPFRGTDTQYF.

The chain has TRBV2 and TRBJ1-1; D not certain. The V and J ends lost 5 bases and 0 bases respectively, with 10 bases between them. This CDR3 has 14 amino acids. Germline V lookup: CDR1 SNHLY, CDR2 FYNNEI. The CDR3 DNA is TGTGCCAGCAGTCCCCCGCGGGTGAACACTGAAGCTTTCTTT. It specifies CASSPPRVNTEAFF.

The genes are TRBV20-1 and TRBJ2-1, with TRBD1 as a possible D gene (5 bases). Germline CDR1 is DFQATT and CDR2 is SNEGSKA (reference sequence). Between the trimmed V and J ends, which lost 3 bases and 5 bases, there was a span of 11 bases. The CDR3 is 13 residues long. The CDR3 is CSASSTAHNEQFF. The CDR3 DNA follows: TGCAGTGCTAGTTCGACAGCTCACAATGAGCAGTTCTTC.

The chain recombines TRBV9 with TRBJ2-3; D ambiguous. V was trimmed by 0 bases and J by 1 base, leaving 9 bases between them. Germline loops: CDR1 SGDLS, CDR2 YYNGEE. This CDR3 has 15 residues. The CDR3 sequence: CASSVVGSRTDTQYF. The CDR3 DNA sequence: TGTGCCAGCAGCGTAGTGGGTAGCCGCACAGATACGCAGTATTTT.

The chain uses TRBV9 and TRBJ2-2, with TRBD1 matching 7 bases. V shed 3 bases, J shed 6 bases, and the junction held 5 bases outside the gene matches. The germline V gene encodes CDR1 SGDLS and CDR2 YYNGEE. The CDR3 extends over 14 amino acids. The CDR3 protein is CASSGQTGAGELFF. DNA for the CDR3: TGTGCCAGCAGCGGACAAACAGGGGCCGGGGAGCTGTTTTTT.

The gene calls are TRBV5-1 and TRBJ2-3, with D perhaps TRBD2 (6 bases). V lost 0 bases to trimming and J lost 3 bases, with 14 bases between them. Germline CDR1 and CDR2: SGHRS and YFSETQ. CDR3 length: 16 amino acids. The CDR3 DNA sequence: TGCGCCAGCAGCTTGGCCCCGGGGGATGGGACAGATACGCAGTATTTT. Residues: CASSLAPGDGTDTQYF.

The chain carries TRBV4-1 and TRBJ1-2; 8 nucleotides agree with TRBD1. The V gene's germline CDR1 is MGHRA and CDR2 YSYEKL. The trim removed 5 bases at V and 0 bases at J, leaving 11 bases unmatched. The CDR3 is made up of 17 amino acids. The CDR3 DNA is TGCGCCAGCAGCAGTCCAGGGGGCAGGGGACCTAACTATGGCTACACCTTC. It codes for CASSSPGGRGPNYGYTF.

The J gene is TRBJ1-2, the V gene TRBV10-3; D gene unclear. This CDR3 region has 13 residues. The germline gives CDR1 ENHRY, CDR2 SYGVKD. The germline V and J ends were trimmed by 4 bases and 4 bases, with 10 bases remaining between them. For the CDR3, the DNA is TGTGCCATCAGTGGGCAGGCCGGCTATGGCTACACCTTC. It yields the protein CAISGQAGYGYTF.

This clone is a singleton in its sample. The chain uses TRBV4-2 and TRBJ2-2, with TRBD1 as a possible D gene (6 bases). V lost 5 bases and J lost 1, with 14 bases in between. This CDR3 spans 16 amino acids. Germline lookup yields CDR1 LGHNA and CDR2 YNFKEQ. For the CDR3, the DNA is TGTGCCAGCAGCTCAACCGGGACACTGAACACCGGGGAGCTGTTTTTT. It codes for CASSSTGTLNTGELFF.

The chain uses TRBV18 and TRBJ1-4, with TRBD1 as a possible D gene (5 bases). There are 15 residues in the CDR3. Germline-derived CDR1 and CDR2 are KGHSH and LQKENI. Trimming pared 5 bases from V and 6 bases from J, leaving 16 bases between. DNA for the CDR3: TGTGCCAGCTCAACCTGGGGCGAAGGGGATGAAAAACTGTTTTTT. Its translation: CASSTWGEGDEKLFF.

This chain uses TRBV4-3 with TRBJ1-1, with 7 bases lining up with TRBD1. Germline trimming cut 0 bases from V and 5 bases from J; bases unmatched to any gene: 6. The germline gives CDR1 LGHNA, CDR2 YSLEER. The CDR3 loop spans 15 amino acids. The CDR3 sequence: CASSQEGRGRTEAFF. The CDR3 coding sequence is TGCGCCAGCAGCCAAGAGGGCAGGGGGAGGACTGAAGCTTTCTTT.

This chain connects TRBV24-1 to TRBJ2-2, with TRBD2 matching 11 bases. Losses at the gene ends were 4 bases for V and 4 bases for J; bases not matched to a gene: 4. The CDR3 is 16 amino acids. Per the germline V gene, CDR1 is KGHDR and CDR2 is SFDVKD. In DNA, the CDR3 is TGTGCCACCAGTGACCCGACTAGCGGGGTCACCGGGGAGCTGTTTTTT. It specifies CATSDPTSGVTGELFF.

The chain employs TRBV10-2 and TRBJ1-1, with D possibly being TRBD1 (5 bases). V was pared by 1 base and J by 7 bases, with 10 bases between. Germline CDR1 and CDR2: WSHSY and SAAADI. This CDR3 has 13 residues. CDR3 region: CASSELQGGEAFF. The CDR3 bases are TGCGCCAGCAGTGAGTTGCAGGGCGGTGAAGCTTTCTTT.

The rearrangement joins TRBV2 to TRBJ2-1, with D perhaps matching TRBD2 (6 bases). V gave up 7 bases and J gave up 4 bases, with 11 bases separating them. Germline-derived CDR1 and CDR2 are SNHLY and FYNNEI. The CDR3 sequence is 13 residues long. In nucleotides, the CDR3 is TGTGCCAGCACTGTACTAGCTTACAATGAGCAGTTCTTC. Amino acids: CASTVLAYNEQFF. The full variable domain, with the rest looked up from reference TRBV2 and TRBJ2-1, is EPEVTQTPSHQVTQMGQEVILRCVPISNHLYFYWYRQILGQKVEFLVSFYNNEISEKSEIFDDQFSVERPDGSNFTLKIRSTKLEDSAMYFCASTVLAYNEQFFGPGTRLTVL.